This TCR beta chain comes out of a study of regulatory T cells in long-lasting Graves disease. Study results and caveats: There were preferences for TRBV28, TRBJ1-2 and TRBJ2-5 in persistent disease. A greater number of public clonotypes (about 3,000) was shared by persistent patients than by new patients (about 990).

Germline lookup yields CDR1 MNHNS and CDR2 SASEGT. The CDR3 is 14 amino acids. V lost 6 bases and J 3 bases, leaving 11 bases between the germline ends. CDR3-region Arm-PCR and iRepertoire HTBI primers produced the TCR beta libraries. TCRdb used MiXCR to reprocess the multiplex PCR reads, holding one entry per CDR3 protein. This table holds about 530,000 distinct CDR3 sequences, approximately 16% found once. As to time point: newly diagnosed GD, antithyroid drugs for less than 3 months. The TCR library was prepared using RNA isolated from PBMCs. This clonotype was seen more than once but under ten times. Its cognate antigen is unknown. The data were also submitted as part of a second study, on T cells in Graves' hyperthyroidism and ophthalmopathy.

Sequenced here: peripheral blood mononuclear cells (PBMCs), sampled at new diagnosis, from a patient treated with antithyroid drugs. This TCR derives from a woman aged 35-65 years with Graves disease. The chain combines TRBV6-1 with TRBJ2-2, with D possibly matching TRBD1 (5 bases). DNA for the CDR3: TGTGCCAGCAGGTTGGACACCCACACCGGGGAGCTGTTTTTT. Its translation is CASRLDTHTGELFF.